This T cell receptor beta chain appears in the sequencing data of a study of shared clonotypes between healthy human individuals. Study-wide points: Naive subsets typically showed greater estimated richness than memory subsets.

V lost 3 bases to trimming and J lost 1 base; unmatched junction nucleotides: 4. Per the germline V gene, CDR1 is WNHNN and CDR2 is SYGVQD (reference sequence). This CDR3 comprises 16 residues. CD4+ cells yielded CD45RA+ naive and CD45RA-negative memory subsets. Remarks on this clone: Its antigen remains unknown.

Data came from immunoSEQ multiplex PCR; TCRdb stores just in-frame clones and leaves some out. This sample has about 2 million clones; roughly 95% occur once, and the top ten carry 0.1% to 0.15%. The material sequenced was naive CD4+ T cells sorted from blood. Documented subset: CD45RA+ positively selected. J is TRBJ2-3 and V is TRBV10-1; 10 bases match TRBD1. This TCR was recovered from a young man in good health. CDR3 amino acids: CASSEGTGARTDTQYF. The CDR3 DNA is TGCGCCAGCAGTGAAGGGACAGGGGCCCGCACAGATACGCAGTATTTT.